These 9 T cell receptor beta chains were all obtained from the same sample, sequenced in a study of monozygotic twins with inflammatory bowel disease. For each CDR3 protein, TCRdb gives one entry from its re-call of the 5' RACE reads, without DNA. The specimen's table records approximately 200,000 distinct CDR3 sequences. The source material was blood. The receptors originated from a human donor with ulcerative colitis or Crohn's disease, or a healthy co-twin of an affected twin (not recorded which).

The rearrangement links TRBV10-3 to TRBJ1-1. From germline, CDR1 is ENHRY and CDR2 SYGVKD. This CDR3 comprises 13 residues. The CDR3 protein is CAISESVSAEAFF.

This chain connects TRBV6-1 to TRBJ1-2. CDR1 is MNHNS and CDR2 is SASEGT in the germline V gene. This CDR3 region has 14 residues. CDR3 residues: CASSVQDQDYGYTF.

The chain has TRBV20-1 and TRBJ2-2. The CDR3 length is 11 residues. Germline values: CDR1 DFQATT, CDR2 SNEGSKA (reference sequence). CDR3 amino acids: CSARHTGELFF.

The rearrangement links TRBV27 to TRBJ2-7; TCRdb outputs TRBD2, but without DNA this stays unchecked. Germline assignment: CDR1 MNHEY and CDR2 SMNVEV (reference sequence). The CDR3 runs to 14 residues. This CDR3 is CASRVTSGSYEQYF.

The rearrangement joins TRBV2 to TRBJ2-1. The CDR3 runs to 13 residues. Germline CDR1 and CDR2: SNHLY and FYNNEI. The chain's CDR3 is CASGSDGYNEQFF.

This CDR3 is CASSLETFYNSPLHF. The rearrangement joins TRBV5-1 to TRBJ1-6. The CDR3 contains 15 residues. Germline-derived CDR1 and CDR2 are SGHRS and YFSETQ.

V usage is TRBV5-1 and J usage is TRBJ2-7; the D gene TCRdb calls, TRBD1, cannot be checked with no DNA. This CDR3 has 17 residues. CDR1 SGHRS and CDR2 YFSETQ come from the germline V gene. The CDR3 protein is CASSQGQGGLAAYEQYF.

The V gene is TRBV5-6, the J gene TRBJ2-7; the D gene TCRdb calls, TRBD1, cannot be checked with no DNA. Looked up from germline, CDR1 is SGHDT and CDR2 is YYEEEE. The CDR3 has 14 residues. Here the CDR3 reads CASSFQGESYEQYF.

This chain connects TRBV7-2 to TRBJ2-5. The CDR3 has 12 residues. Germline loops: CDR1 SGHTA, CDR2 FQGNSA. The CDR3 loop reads CASSLTRETQYF. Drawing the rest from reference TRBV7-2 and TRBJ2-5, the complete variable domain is GAGVSQSPSNKVTEKGKDVELRCDPISGHTALYWYRQSLGQGLEFLIYFQGNSAPDKSGLPSDRFSAERTGGSVSTLTIQRTQQEDSAVYLCASSLTRETQYFGPGTRLLVL.